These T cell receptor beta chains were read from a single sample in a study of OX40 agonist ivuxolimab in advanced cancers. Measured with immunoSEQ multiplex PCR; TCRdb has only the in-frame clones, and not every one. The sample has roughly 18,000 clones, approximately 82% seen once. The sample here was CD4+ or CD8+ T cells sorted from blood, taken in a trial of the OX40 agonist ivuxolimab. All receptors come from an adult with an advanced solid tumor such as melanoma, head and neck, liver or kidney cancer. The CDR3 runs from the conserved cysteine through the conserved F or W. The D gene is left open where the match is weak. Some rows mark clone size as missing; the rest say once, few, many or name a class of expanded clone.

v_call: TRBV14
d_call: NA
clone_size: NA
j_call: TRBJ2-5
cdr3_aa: CASSKVGYEGETQYF
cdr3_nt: TGTGCCAGCAGTAAAGTCGGCTATGAGGGAGAGACCCAGTACTTC

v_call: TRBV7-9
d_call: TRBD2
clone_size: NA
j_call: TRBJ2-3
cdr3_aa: CASTRTGGADTQYF
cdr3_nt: TGTGCCAGCACCAGAACGGGAGGTGCAGATACGCAGTATTTT

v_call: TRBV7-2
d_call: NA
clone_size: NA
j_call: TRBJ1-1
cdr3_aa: CASSTQGIEAFF
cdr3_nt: TGTGCCAGCAGCACCCAGGGTATTGAAGCTTTCTTT

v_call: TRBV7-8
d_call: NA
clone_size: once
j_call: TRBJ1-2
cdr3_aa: CASGNYGYTF
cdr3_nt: TGTGCCAGTGGGAACTATGGCTACACCTTC

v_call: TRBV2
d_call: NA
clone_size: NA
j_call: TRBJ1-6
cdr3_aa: CASEGRAANSGLHF
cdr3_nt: TGTGCCAGCGAGGGGAGGGCCGCGAATTCGGGCCTCCACTTT

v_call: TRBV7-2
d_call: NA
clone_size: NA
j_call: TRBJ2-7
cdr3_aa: CASSVGRYEQYF
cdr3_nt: TGTGCCAGCTCGGTGGGACGCTACGAGCAGTACTTC

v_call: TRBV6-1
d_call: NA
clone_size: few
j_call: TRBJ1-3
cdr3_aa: CASRVGQTFGNTIYF
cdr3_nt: TGTGCCAGCAGGGTGGGGCAGACGTTCGGAAACACCATATATTTT

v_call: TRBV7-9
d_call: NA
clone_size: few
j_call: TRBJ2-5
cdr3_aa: CASSFDSRGETQYF
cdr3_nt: TGTGCCAGCAGCTTTGACTCTAGGGGAGAGACCCAGTACTTC

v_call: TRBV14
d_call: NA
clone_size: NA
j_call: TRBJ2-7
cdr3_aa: CASSPQTGWGSYEQYF
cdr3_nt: TGTGCCAGCAGCCCCCAGACAGGATGGGGCTCCTACGAGCAGTACTTC

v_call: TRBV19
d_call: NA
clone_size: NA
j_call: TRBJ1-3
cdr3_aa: CASQIGNTIYF
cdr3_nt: TGTGCCAGTCAAATCGGAAACACCATATATTTT

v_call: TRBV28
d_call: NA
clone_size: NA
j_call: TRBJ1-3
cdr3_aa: CASRIGRNTIYF
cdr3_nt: TGTGCCAGCAGAATCGGGAGAAACACCATATATTTT

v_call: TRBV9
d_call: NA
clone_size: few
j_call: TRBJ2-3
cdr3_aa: CASSPGGGPDTQYF
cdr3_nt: TGTGCCAGCAGCCCGGGCGGGGGCCCAGATACGCAGTATTTT

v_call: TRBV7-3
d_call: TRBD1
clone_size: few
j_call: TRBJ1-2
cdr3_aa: CASSSQGAEGGYTF
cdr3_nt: TGTGCCAGCAGCTCCCAGGGGGCAGAAGGTGGCTACACCTTC

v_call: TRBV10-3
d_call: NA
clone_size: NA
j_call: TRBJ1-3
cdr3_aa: CAIKNSGNTIYF
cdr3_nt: TGTGCCATCAAAAACTCTGGAAACACCATATATTTT

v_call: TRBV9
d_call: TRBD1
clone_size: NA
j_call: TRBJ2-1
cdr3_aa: CASSDSPDRDNEQFF
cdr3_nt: TGTGCCAGCAGCGACAGCCCGGACAGGGACAATGAGCAGTTCTTC

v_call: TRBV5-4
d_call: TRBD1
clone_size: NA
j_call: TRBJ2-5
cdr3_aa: CASSTGQGRTQYF
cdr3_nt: TGTGCCAGCAGCACCGGACAGGGACGGACCCAGTACTTC

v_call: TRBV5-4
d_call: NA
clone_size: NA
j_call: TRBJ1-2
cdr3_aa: CASSLERANYGYTF
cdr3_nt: TGTGCCAGCAGCTTGGAGAGGGCTAACTATGGCTACACCTTC

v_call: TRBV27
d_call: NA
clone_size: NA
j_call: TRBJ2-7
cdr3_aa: CASSLSRTKAEQYF
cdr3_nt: TGTGCCAGCAGTTTATCGAGGACTAAAGCCGAGCAGTACTTC

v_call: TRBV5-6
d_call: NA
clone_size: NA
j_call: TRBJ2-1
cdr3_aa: CASSSRVPSSYNEQFF
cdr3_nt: TGTGCCAGCAGCTCTCGGGTGCCGAGCTCCTACAATGAGCAGTTCTTC

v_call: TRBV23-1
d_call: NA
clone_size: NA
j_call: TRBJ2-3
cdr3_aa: CASRNSRTDTQYF
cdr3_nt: TGCGCCAGCAGAAATTCCCGCACAGATACGCAGTATTTT

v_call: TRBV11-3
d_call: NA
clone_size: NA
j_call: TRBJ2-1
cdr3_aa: CASSTNGWNEQFF
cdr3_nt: TGTGCCAGCAGCACCAACGGTTGGAATGAGCAGTTCTTC

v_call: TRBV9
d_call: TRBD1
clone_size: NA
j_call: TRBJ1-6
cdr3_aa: CASSERPQGAGSPLHF
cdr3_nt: TGTGCCAGCAGCGAACGACCACAGGGGGCAGGGTCACCCCTCCACTTT